The 7 T cell receptor beta chains in this list originate from one sample, sequenced in a study of T cells after posttransplantation cyclophosphamide. Profiling relied on immunoSEQ multiplex PCR, and the TCRdb table lists in-frame clones only, not all of them. The sample contains about 40,000 clones, none of them singletons. Sequencing input: PBMCs. The source is a man aged 30 to 39 in good health and a related stem cell transplant donor.

This clone occurred many times. V and J are TRBV6-6 and TRBJ1-1, with 7 positions matching TRBD1. Germline V gene sequence: CDR1 MNHNY, CDR2 SVGAGI (reference sequence). The CDR3 consists of 14 residues. Trimming removed 2 bases from V and 1 base from J; junction bases left unmatched: 1. For the CDR3, the DNA is TGTGCCAGCAGTTACACAGGGGAGAACACTGAAGCTTTCTTT. It specifies CASSYTGENTEAFF.

Ten or more counts support this clone. The chain couples TRBV7-6 to TRBJ2-7; possible D gene TRBD1, 5 bases. Germline CDR1 reads SGHVS; CDR2 reads FNYEAQ. CDR3 size: 13 residues. V was pared by 4 bases and J by 2 bases, with 9 bases between. Written as DNA, the CDR3 is TGTGCCAGCAGCTACGGCAGGGCCTACGAGCAGTACTTC. It specifies CASSYGRAYEQYF. Using reference TRBV7-6 and TRBJ2-7 for the parts outside the CDR3, the full variable domain is GAGVSQSPRYKVTKRGQDVALRCDPISGHVSLYWYRQALGQGPEFLTYFNYEAQQDKSGLPNDRFSAERPEGSISTLTIQRTEQRDSAMYRCASSYGRAYEQYFGPGTRLTVT.

The table lists this clone with many counts. The chain is built from TRBV28 and TRBJ1-1; D is perhaps TRBD1 (6 bases). The germline V gene encodes CDR1 MDHEN and CDR2 SYDVKM. The CDR3 covers 14 residues. Trimming removed 3 bases from V and 2 bases from J, with 10 bases in between. CDR3 DNA sequence: TGTGCCAGCAGTTTCATGGACAGAAACACTGAAGCTTTCTTT. The encoded protein is CASSFMDRNTEAFF. The whole variable domain, remainder taken from reference TRBV28 and TRBJ1-1, is DVKVTQSSRYLVKRTGEKVFLECVQDMDHENMFWYRQDPGLGLRLIYFSYDVKMKEKGDIPEGYSVSREKKERFSLILESASTNQTSMYLCASSFMDRNTEAFFGQGTRLTVV.

The chain has TRBV4-1 and TRBJ2-3, with 12 bases that match TRBD2. CDR3 size: 16 residues. Trimming took 4 bases from V and 4 from J; bases not matched to a gene: 6. Germline assignment: CDR1 MGHRA and CDR2 YSYEKL. The CDR3 coding sequence is TGCGCCAGCAGCCCCGAACTAGCGGGGGGCCCAGATACGCAGTATTTT. Encoded protein: CASSPELAGGPDTQYF.

This clone was counted many times. This chain connects TRBV5-6 to TRBJ2-7, with 12 bases that match TRBD1. V dropped 0 bases and J dropped 0; count of bases not matched to a gene: 1. This CDR3 contains 16 residues. Looked up from germline, CDR1 is SGHDT and CDR2 is YYEEEE. CDR3 bases: TGTGCCAGCAGCTTGGTGGGACAGGGGGCCTCCTACGAGCAGTACTTC. As protein: CASSLVGQGASYEQYF.

This clone was seen many times. This rearrangement joins TRBV5-6 to TRBJ2-1; D uncertain. V was clipped by 0 bases and J by 10 bases, with 11 bases between them. The CDR3 is made up of 13 amino acids. Per the germline V gene, CDR1 is SGHDT and CDR2 is YYEEEE. The CDR3 loop reads CASSLVGPEEQFF. CDR3 coding DNA: TGTGCCAGCAGCTTGGTAGGGCCGGAGGAGCAGTTCTTC. Full variable domain (remainder filled in from reference TRBV5-6 and TRBJ2-1): DAGVTQSPTHLIKTRGQQVTLRCSPKSGHDTVSWYQQALGQGPQFIFQYYEEEERQRGNFPDRFSGHQFPNYSSELNVNALLLGDSALYLCASSLVGPEEQFFGPGTRLTVL.

The table lists this clone with many counts. The gene calls are TRBV7-3 and TRBJ1-6, with D perhaps TRBD1 (6 bases). With 5 bases removed from V and 4 bases from J, the gap between germline ends came to 12 bases. Looked up from germline, CDR1 is SGHTA and CDR2 is FQGTGA. The CDR3 length is 15 residues. The CDR3: CASSLYGQYNSPLHF. As DNA, the CDR3 is TGTGCCAGCAGCCTCTACGGACAGTATAATTCACCCCTCCACTTT.